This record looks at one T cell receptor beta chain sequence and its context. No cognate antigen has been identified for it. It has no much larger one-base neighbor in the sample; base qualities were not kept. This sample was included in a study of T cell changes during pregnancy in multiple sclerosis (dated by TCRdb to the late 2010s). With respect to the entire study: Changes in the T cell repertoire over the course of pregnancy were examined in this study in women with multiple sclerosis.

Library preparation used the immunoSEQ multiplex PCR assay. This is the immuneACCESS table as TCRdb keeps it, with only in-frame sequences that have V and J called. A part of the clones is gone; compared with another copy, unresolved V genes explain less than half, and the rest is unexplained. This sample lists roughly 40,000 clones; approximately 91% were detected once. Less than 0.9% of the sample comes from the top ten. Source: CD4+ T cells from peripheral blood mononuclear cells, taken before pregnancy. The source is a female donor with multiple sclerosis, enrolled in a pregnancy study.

This receptor has the CDR3 CASSPGGGINEQFF. The DNA reads TGTGCCAGCTCACCCGGCGGCGGGATCAATGAGCAGTTCTTC. The chain uses TRBV18 and TRBJ2-1, with a weak D call of TRBD2 (6 bases match). As encoded in the germline V gene, CDR1 is KGHSH while CDR2 is LQKENI. Its CDR3 holds 14 amino acids, cysteine through phenylalanine. CDR3 DNA is the only sequence kept; it has 42 bases, read in frame from the first base. The trim is 3 bases for V and 6 bases for J, with a gap of 12 bases between the germline ends.